This T cell receptor (beta chain) comes out of a study of shared clonotypes between healthy human individuals. Study conclusions and caveats: In the sorted subsets, rarefaction showed sequencing was incomplete despite large depth. Naive CD4 clonotypes were shared across several donors at 5% to 6%.

With regard to this clone: Its target is not known.

This CDR3 spans 16 amino acids. CDR1 SGHTS and CDR2 YDEGEE come from the germline V gene. Trimming stripped 0 bases from V and 0 bases from J, with 9 bases between. Measured with immunoSEQ multiplex PCR; TCRdb has only the in-frame clones, and not every one. The top ten clones hold around 10% of a sample with about 300,000 clones, about 74% of them seen once. Into CD45RA+ naive and CD45RA-negative memory subsets, the CD4+ cells were split. The chain employs TRBV5-8 and TRBJ1-4; D ambiguous. This receptor was obtained from a man younger than 40 in good health. Source material: memory CD4+ T cells sorted from blood. As to subset: CD45RA-negative fraction. This CDR3 is CASSLGQSSTNEKLFF. The CDR3 DNA is TGTGCCAGCAGCTTGGGGCAGAGTTCAACTAATGAAAAACTGTTTTTT.